Below, 16 T cell receptor beta chains from the same sample are listed, as sequenced in a study of T cell responses to AZD1222 COVID-19 vaccine. The repertoire was sequenced with immunoSEQ multiplex PCR; TCRdb's copy has only in-frame clones and lacks some. The sample has 93,000 or so clones, 91% seen once. Sequenced material: peripheral blood, taken on day 0 of AZD1222 vaccination. Every receptor here comes from an adult in good health.

This rearrangement joins TRBV27 to TRBJ2-7; 9 nucleotides match TRBD1. The germline V gene has CDR1 MNHEY and CDR2 SMNVEV (reference sequence). CDR3 length: 15 residues. V gave up 2 bases and J gave up 6 bases; unmatched junction bases: 8. CDR3 sequence: CASSLRGQGVGEQYF. For the CDR3, the DNA is TGTGCCAGCAGTTTAAGGGGACAGGGAGTTGGCGAGCAGTACTTC.

This chain joins TRBV19 and TRBJ2-3; TRBD2 matches at 8 bases. Trimming took 5 bases from V and 6 from J; bases not matched to a gene: 10. The CDR3 has 15 amino acids. The germline V gene encodes CDR1 LNHDA and CDR2 SQIVND (reference sequence). CDR3 DNA: TGTGCCAGTAGTCCACAACACGGACTAGCTGATACGCAGTATTTT. It translates to CASSPQHGLADTQYF.

J is TRBJ1-5 and V is TRBV6-5, with D hard to call. Trimming took off 6 bases at V and 0 bases at J, with 6 bases between the two ends. The CDR3 has 13 residues. Germline V CDR1 and CDR2: MNHEY, SVGAGI. CDR3 DNA: TGTGCCAGCAGCCGGAATAGCAATCAGCCCCAGCATTTT. This codes for CASSRNSNQPQHF.

J is TRBJ2-7 and V is TRBV20-1, with unresolved D. Trimming took 7 bases from V and 5 from J, leaving 9 bases between them. The germline V gene encodes CDR1 DFQATT and CDR2 SNEGSKA (reference sequence). The CDR3 length is 10 residues. This CDR3 is CSVPRDEQYF. For the CDR3, the DNA is TGCAGTGTACCACGGGACGAGCAGTACTTC.

J is TRBJ1-5 and V is TRBV19; D not resolved. From germline, CDR1 is LNHDA and CDR2 SQIVND (reference sequence). V was cut by 7 bases and J by 1 base, with 14 bases left in between. This CDR3 region has 15 residues. CDR3 nucleotide sequence: TGTGCCAGTAAGGGCACTAATGGGAGCAATCAGCCCCAGCATTTT. It encodes CASKGTNGSNQPQHF.

The table lists this clone with a few counts. The J gene is TRBJ2-4, the V gene TRBV11-1; 8 nucleotides line up with TRBD1. The germline gives CDR1 SGHAT, CDR2 FQDESV (reference sequence). V shed 5 bases, J shed 1 base, and the junction held 4 bases outside the gene matches. This CDR3 region has 15 residues. The CDR3 spells CASSTQGAAKNIQYF. Written as DNA, the CDR3 is TGTGCCAGCAGCACCCAGGGGGCGGCCAAAAACATTCAGTACTTC.

The chain is built from TRBV7-2 and TRBJ1-2, with unresolved D. Germline-derived CDR1 and CDR2 are SGHTA and FQGNSA. CDR3 length: 13 amino acids. V lost 0 bases to trimming and J lost 8 bases, with 10 bases between them. The CDR3 loop is CASSLAAREGYTF. The DNA of the CDR3 is TGTGCCAGCAGCTTAGCGGCCCGGGAAGGCTACACCTTC.

The chain uses TRBV14 and TRBJ2-3, with 8 bases lining up with TRBD2. J lost 7 bases, V lost 1 base, and 4 bases had no gene match. This CDR3 has 14 residues. Germline V gives CDR1 SGHDN, CDR2 FVKESK. CDR3 protein: CASSQGTSLHTQYF. CDR3 coding DNA: TGTGCCAGCAGCCAAGGGACTAGCCTTCATACGCAGTATTTT.

The chain employs TRBV6-1 and TRBJ2-7, with D unclear. This CDR3 is built from 15 residues. Germline CDR1 is MNHNS and CDR2 is SASEGT. V dropped 1 base and J dropped 2 bases, with 12 bases sitting between them. The CDR3 spells CASSEVANRAYEQYF. DNA for the CDR3: TGTGCCAGCAGTGAAGTGGCAAACCGTGCCTACGAGCAGTACTTC.

The chain employs TRBV13 and TRBJ2-2, with D uncertain. Germline values: CDR1 PRHDT, CDR2 FYEKMQ (reference sequence). The length of the CDR3 is 14 residues. V lost 0 bases and J 7 bases, leaving 9 bases between the germline ends. The chain's CDR3 is CASSLGRENGELFF. DNA for the CDR3: TGTGCCAGCAGCTTAGGCCGAGAGAACGGGGAGCTGTTTTTT.

This sequence joins TRBV2 and TRBJ2-4; D is ambiguous. This CDR3 contains 15 residues. Germline-derived CDR1 and CDR2 are SNHLY and FYNNEI. The ends were cut back, 6 bases at V and 1 base at J, with 13 bases in the middle. The DNA of the CDR3 is TGTGCCAGCAGGGAGCCCCGGATGGCCAAAAACATTCAGTACTTC. It encodes CASREPRMAKNIQYF.

This chain's CDR3 is CASRRTGGYEQYF. DNA for the CDR3: TGTGCCAGCAGAAGGACAGGGGGTTACGAGCAGTACTTC. The V and J genes are TRBV25-1 and TRBJ2-7; 10 bases agree with TRBD1. CDR3 size: 13 residues. The ends lost 6 bases at V and 4 bases at J; junction bases unmatched: 3. CDR1 and CDR2 (germline): MGHDK, SYGVNS.

V and J are TRBV7-2 and TRBJ1-6, with TRBD1 identical over 8 bases. The CDR3 runs 14 residues. Germline lookup yields CDR1 SGHTA and CDR2 FQGNSA. The J segment lost 9 bases and the V segment lost 5 bases, leaving 6 bases of the junction unmatched. The CDR3 nucleotides are TGTGCCAGCAGCCCCACGGACAGGGCTTCACCCCTCCACTTT. Encoded protein: CASSPTDRASPLHF. Supplemented by reference TRBV7-2 and TRBJ1-6, the full variable domain reads GAGVSQSPSNKVTEKGKDVELRCDPISGHTALYWYRQSLGQGLEFLIYFQGNSAPDKSGLPSDRFSAERTGGSVSTLTIQRTQQEDSAVYLCASSPTDRASPLHFGNGTRLTVT.

The rearrangement joins TRBV28 to TRBJ1-2; the D is unclear. This CDR3 contains 11 residues. The V gene's germline CDR1 is MDHEN and CDR2 SYDVKM. Trimming cost V 4 bases and J 8 bases, with 8 bases left between them. CDR3 nucleotide sequence: TGTGCCAGCAGTTACGGGTTAGGCTACACCTTC. Its protein is CASSYGLGYTF.

The V call is TRBV19, the J call TRBJ1-4, with D possibly being TRBD1 (5 bases). V was clipped by 7 bases and J by 3 bases, with 12 bases between them. The CDR3 spans 14 residues. Germline CDR1 reads LNHDA; CDR2 reads SQIVND (reference sequence). The CDR3 reads CASNGQGSNEKLFF. For the CDR3, the DNA is TGTGCCAGTAACGGGCAGGGCTCTAATGAAAAACTGTTTTTT.

V and J are TRBV28 and TRBJ2-5, with 8 bases fitting TRBD1. With 4 bases clipped from V and 2 bases from J, the junction kept 9 bases outside the gene matches. The V gene's germline CDR1 is MDHEN and CDR2 SYDVKM. The CDR3 runs to 16 residues. The CDR3, as DNA: TGTGCCAGCAGTTCCGGAGGGACAGGAGGTCAAGAGACCCAGTACTTC. Protein: CASSSGGTGGQETQYF.